The TCR beta chain described here comes from a study of T cell changes during pregnancy in multiple sclerosis. Trimming took off 0 bases at V and 5 bases at J, with 14 bases between the two ends. CDR1 and CDR2 from the germline V gene are SGHRS and YFSETQ. There are 15 residues in the CDR3. Assay: immunoSEQ multiplex PCR; the TCRdb copy retains only in-frame clones and omits some. In the table there are some 120,000 clones, about 94% of which are singletons. This chain joins TRBV5-1 and TRBJ2-5, with a weak D call TRBD1 (5 bases). The clonotype was recovered from a female donor with multiple sclerosis, enrolled in a pregnancy study. This specimen was peripheral blood, taken in the third trimester of pregnancy. CDR3: CASSLAGRASETQYF. The CDR3 region has the DNA TGCGCCAGCAGCTTGGCGGGCAGGGCGAGCGAGACCCAGTACTTC.